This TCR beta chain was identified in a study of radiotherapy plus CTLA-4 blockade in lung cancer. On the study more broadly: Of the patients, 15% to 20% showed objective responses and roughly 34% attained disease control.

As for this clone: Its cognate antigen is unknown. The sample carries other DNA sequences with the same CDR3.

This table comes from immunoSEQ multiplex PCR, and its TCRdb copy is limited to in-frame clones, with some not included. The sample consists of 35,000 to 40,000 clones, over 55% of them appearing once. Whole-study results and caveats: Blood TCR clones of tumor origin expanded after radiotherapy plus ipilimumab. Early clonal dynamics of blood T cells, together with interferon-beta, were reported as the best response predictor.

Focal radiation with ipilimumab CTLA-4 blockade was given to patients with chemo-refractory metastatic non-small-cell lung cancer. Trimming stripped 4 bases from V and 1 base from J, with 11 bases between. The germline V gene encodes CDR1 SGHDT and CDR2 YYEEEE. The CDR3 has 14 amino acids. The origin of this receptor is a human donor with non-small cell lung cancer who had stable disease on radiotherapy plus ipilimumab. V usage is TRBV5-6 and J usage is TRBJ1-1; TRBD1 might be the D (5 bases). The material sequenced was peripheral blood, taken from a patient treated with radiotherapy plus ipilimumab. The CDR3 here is CASSLLGRNTEAFF. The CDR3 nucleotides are TGTGCCAGCAGCCTCCTGGGGCGGAACACTGAAGCTTTCTTT. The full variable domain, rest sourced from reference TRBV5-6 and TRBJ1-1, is DAGVTQSPTHLIKTRGQQVTLRCSPKSGHDTVSWYQQALGQGPQFIFQYYEEEERQRGNFPDRFSGHQFPNYSSELNVNALLLGDSALYLCASSLLGRNTEAFFGQGTRLTVV.